Listed below are T cell receptor beta chains from one sample, sequenced in a study of T cells in Graves' hyperthyroidism and ophthalmopathy. TCRdb independently ran MiXCR on the multiplex PCR reads; one entry per CDR3 protein. Of under 350,000 distinct CDR3 sequences in the sample, 12% to 15% were seen once. Material: blood. These receptors were taken from a woman aged 40-49 years with Graves' hyperthyroidism. Both conserved end residues are part of each CDR3. Each record gives: clone size, J gene, V gene, D gene, CDR3 DNA, CDR3 protein. The D gene is left open where the match is weak. The size entry is marked missing in some rows and otherwise reads once, few, many or a size class.

>many|TRBJ2-7|TRBV28|TRBD1
TGTGCCAGCAGGCGGGACAGGGGGGCCTACGAGCAGTACTTC
CASRRDRGAYEQYF
>-|TRBJ2-5|TRBV29-1|-
TGCAGCGTTCTTTCACTAGCCCTCCGGGAGACCCAGTACTTC
CSVLSLALRETQYF
>-|TRBJ1-4|TRBV10-3|-
TGTGCCATCAGTGATCCCAAACCACCTAATGAAAAACTGTTTTTT
CAISDPKPPNEKLFF
>-|TRBJ1-2|TRBV19|TRBD1
TGTGCCAGTAGTATTGACAGGGGGCGCGGAGGCTACACCTTC
CASSIDRGRGGYTF
>few|TRBJ1-1|TRBV6-1|-
TGTGCCAGTTACAGGGATGGGACTGAAGCTTTCTTT
CASYRDGTEAFF
>many|TRBJ2-3|TRBV20-1|TRBD2
TGCAGTGCCCCCGCGGGAGAGGTGGATACGCAGTATTTT
CSAPAGEVDTQYF
>many|TRBJ2-1|TRBV28|-
TGTGCCAGCACGGGACCCTACAATGAGCAGTTCTTC
CASTGPYNEQFF
>few|TRBJ2-7|TRBV3-1|-
TGTGCCAGCAGCCAAGTGGACCCTCCTCCCTACGAGCAGTACTTC
CASSQVDPPPYEQYF
>many|TRBJ2-1|TRBV20-1|-
TGCAGTGCCCTTTCTCTTAATCGCCACAATGAGCAGTTCTTC
CSALSLNRHNEQFF
>many|TRBJ2-1|TRBV12-3/TRBV12-4|-
TGTGCCAGCAGTTTAAAACTTTCGGGGAATGAGCAGTTCTTC
CASSLKLSGNEQFF
>-|TRBJ2-1|TRBV25-1|TRBD2
TGTGCCAGCAGTGAAGCTAGCGGGAGTGCCTATGAGCAGTTCTTC
CASSEASGSAYEQFF
>-|TRBJ2-5|TRBV4-1|-
TGCGCCAGCAGCCAAGATTTTGGGCGAGAGACCCAGTACTTC
CASSQDFGRETQYF
>-|TRBJ2-2|TRBV24-1|TRBD1
TGTGCCACCAGTTCGCTCAGGGGGACCGGGGAGCTGTTTTTT
CATSSLRGTGELFF
>-|TRBJ2-2|TRBV30|-
TGTGCCTGGAGTGTAAAGCCCGGGGAGCTGTTTTTT
CAWSVKPGELFF
>many|TRBJ2-1|TRBV30|-
TGTGCCTGGAGTCGAGGGTGGCAGTTCTTC
CAWSRGWQFF
>-|TRBJ2-1|TRBV7-8|TRBD2
TGTGCCAGCAGCTCCTTCCCGGGCCTTAAGGAGCGGGGAATTTACAATGAGCAGTTCTTC
CASSSFPGLKERGIYNEQFF
>many|TRBJ2-7|TRBV27|-
TGTGCCAGCAAGGTGGTGGGGGATTACGAGCAGTACTTC
CASKVVGDYEQYF
>few|TRBJ2-7|TRBV18|TRBD2
TGTGCCAGCTCCCCCGGGACTAGCGGGAGCGCATACGAGCAGTACTTC
CASSPGTSGSAYEQYF
>many|TRBJ1-1|TRBV6-1|TRBD1
TGTGCCAGCATGACAGGGCAACAGCAAAACACTGAAGCTTTCTTT
CASMTGQQQNTEAFF
>many|TRBJ1-1|TRBV12-3/TRBV12-4|TRBD1
TGTGCCAGCAGCCCGGGGACAGGCGGCACTGAAGCTTTCTTT
CASSPGTGGTEAFF
>many|TRBJ2-4|TRBV12-3/TRBV12-4|-
TGTGCCAGCACCTTAGGAGGGGGGGAAAACATTCAGTACTTC
CASTLGGGENIQYF
>many|TRBJ1-2|TRBV6-1|-
TGTGCCAGCAGTCTCACAGCGGGTTCGGGTGGCTACACCTTC
CASSLTAGSGGYTF
>many|TRBJ2-2|TRBV11-2|-
TGTGCCAGCAGCTTAGATCTAGTGGGAACCGGGGAGCTGTTTTTT
CASSLDLVGTGELFF
>many|TRBJ1-1|TRBV2|TRBD1
TGTGCCAGAAAAAGGGACAGAGCAGACACTGAAGCTTTCTTT
CARKRDRADTEAFF
>many|TRBJ2-1|TRBV3-1|TRBD1
TGTGCCAGCAGCCCCTCCGGGACAGGGACCCCGAAGCAGTTCTTC
CASSPSGTGTPKQFF
>many|TRBJ2-3|TRBV15|-
TGTGCCACCAGCCCCCGGGGATCTAGCACAGATACGCAGTATTTT
CATSPRGSSTDTQYF
>many|TRBJ2-1|TRBV12-3/TRBV12-4|TRBD2
TGTGCCAGCAGACCGGGACTAGCGGGAGCCGATGAGCAGTTCTTC
CASRPGLAGADEQFF
>many|TRBJ1-1|TRBV20-1|TRBD1
TGCAGTGCTTCCCCACCAAGGGGGCGGGGTGACACTGAAGCTTTCTTT
CSASPPRGRGDTEAFF
>few|TRBJ1-1|TRBV20-1|-
TGCAGTGCTAGGTCGGGAAGGGTGAGGACTGAAGCTTTCTTT
CSARSGRVRTEAFF
>once|TRBJ2-3|TRBV11-2|-
TGTGCCAGCAGCTTGAGGGGAGTGGAGAGAGATACGCAGTATTTT
CASSLRGVERDTQYF
>-|TRBJ1-3|TRBV4-1|-
TGCGCCAGCAGCCAAGATTTCGGGGGAGTAAACACCATATATTTT
CASSQDFGGVNTIYF
>many|TRBJ2-1|TRBV10-3|TRBD2
TGTGCCACCTCTAGCGGGAGGAGGAACAATGAGCAGTTCTTC
CATSSGRRNNEQFF
>many|TRBJ1-1|TRBV3-1|TRBD1
TGTGCCAGCAGCCAATCGGACAGGCAGAACACTGAAGCTTTCTTT
CASSQSDRQNTEAFF
>many|TRBJ1-3|TRBV15|-
TGTGCCACCAGCACGGAGGCTGGAAACACCATATATTTT
CATSTEAGNTIYF
>many|TRBJ1-6|TRBV20-1|-
TGCAGTGCTAGATCACAGGTCCGCCTCCACTTT
CSARSQVRLHF
>many|TRBJ1-1|TRBV2|-
TGTGCCAGCAGTGATTGGACGGTGAACACTGAAGCTTTCTTT
CASSDWTVNTEAFF
>-|TRBJ2-1|TRBV27|TRBD1
TGTGCCAGCAGTTTATCGGACAGGTTACACAATGAGCAGTTCTTC
CASSLSDRLHNEQFF
>-|TRBJ1-1|TRBV4-1|-
TGCGCCAGCAGCCCGCCTCAATGGAACACTGAAGCTTTCTTT
CASSPPQWNTEAFF
>many|TRBJ2-3|TRBV20-1|TRBD1
TGCAGTGCTAACCGGGACAGTTACACAGATACGCAGTATTTT
CSANRDSYTDTQYF
>many|TRBJ1-2|TRBV28|TRBD1
TGTGCCAGCAGTCCCGGGGGGACCGGGACAGGGGTTAACTATGGCTACACCTTC
CASSPGGTGTGVNYGYTF
>many|TRBJ1-2|TRBV5-1|-
TGCGCCAGCAGCAGGGACGAGGGCTACACCTTC
CASSRDEGYTF
>-|TRBJ1-2|TRBV5-4|-
TGTGCCAGCAGCTTTTCGCAGGAGCTAGGCTATGGCTACACCTTC
CASSFSQELGYGYTF
>many|TRBJ1-3|TRBV29-1|-
TGCAGCGTTGGCACCTCTGGAAACACCATATATTTT
CSVGTSGNTIYF
>many|TRBJ2-3|TRBV20-1|-
TGCAGTGCTCGGGATCCGATATACACAGATACGCAGTATTTT
CSARDPIYTDTQYF
>-|TRBJ1-5|TRBV2|TRBD1
TGTGCCAGCAGCCGGGGGGGGGGGGACAGTCCGCGCAAATCCAATCAGCCCCAGCATTTT
CASSRGGGDSPRKSNQPQHF
>few|TRBJ2-3|TRBV9|-
TGTGCCAGCAGCCCATCCCCACTGGCAGATACGCAGTATTTT
CASSPSPLADTQYF
>few|TRBJ2-7|TRBV20-1|TRBD2
TGCAGTGCCTCGGGGGGTCGGGACGAGCAGTACTTC
CSASGGRDEQYF
>-|TRBJ2-5|TRBV6-1|TRBD2
TGTGCCAGCAGTGCTGCGGGAGTGCAGGAGACCCAGTACTTC
CASSAAGVQETQYF
>many|TRBJ2-3|TRBV20-1|TRBD2
TGCAGTGCTAACGTCGCCCGGGAGGGTAGCACAGATACGCAGTATTTT
CSANVAREGSTDTQYF
>many|TRBJ2-7|TRBV28|TRBD1
TGTGCCAGCCAAACGGGACAGATTAGCTCCTACGAGCAGTACTTC
CASQTGQISSYEQYF
>few|TRBJ2-7|TRBV24-1|TRBD2
TGTGCCACCAGTGATCGGGAGGACTACGAGCAGTACTTC
CATSDREDYEQYF
>many|TRBJ2-3|TRBV29-1|TRBD2
TGCAGCGTTGGGAAGGGTAGCGGGGCCACAGATACGCAGTATTTT
CSVGKGSGATDTQYF
>many|TRBJ2-1|TRBV28|TRBD1
TGTGCCAGCAGTCCTGACGGGACAGGGTTGGACAATGAGCAGTTCTTC
CASSPDGTGLDNEQFF
>many|TRBJ1-2|TRBV20-1|TRBD1
TGCAGGGCTAGTAATTTGAACAGGGGGCGCGGTGTGGATGGCTACACCTTC
CRASNLNRGRGVDGYTF
>-|TRBJ2-2|TRBV6-1|TRBD1
TGTGCCAGCAGCATAGGGACAGGGATCAGCACCGGGGAGCTGGTTTTT
CASSIGTGISTGELVF
>many|TRBJ2-7|TRBV6-1|TRBD1
TGTGCCAGCATTCCCCAGTTACAGGGGAATTACGAGCAGTACTTC
CASIPQLQGNYEQYF
>many|TRBJ2-7|TRBV30|TRBD1
TGTGCCTGGAGTACCGGGACAGGGGGTTACGAGCAGTACTTC
CAWSTGTGGYEQYF
>many|TRBJ2-3|TRBV2|-
TGTGCCAGCAGTGCCGGGGTTTCAGATACGCAGTATTTT
CASSAGVSDTQYF
>many|TRBJ2-7|TRBV7-9|-
TGTGCCGCCAGTAGCGGTACCTACGAGCAGTACTTC
CAASSGTYEQYF
>few|TRBJ2-2|TRBV24-1|-
TGTGCCACCAGTGATCCGGGATCTAGTGGCACCGGGGAGCTGTTTTTT
CATSDPGSSGTGELFF